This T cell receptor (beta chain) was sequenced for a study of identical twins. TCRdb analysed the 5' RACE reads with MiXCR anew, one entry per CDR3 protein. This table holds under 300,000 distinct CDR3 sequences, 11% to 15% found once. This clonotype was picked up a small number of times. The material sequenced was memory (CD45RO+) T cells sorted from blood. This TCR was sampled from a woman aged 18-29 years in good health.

The CDR3 DNA reads as TGCGCCTCCCAGCAGGCCGGGTACACTGAAGCTTTCTTT. This codes for CASQQAGYTEAFF. The chain carries TRBV5-1 and TRBJ1-1; no clear D. This CDR3 is built from 13 residues. Per germline, CDR1 SGHRS and CDR2 YFSETQ. Between the trimmed V and J ends, which lost 10 bases and 3 bases, there was a span of 16 bases.